A selection of T cell receptor beta chains follows, all from one sample in a study of blood T cell repertoires in COVID-19. Profiled with immunoSEQ multiplex PCR; TCRdb holds only in-frame clones, not every one. The sample consists of 88,000 or so clones, less than 90% of them appearing once. Input material: peripheral blood. These receptors all stem from a man in his 60s with acute or convalescent COVID-19. CDR3s include the opening cysteine and the closing phenylalanine or tryptophan. The D gene is left open where the match is weak. Only some rows state a clone size, as once, few, many or a class for expanded clones.

cdr3_length | j_call | d_call | v_call | clone_size | cdr3_aa | cdr3_nt
12 | TRBJ1-2 | NA | TRBV19 | NA | CASSMTAAGYTF | TGTGCCAGTAGTATGACGGCGGCTGGCTACACCTTC
14 | TRBJ2-1 | NA | TRBV6-5 | NA | CASQRTDSYNEQFF | TGTGCCAGCCAAAGGACTGACTCCTACAATGAGCAGTTCTTC
17 | TRBJ2-2 | TRBD2 | TRBV5-1 | few | CASSPSGSGMLTGELFF | TGCGCCAGCAGCCCATCCGGGAGCGGGATGTTAACCGGGGAGCTGTTTTTT
12 | TRBJ2-7 | NA | TRBV6-1 | NA | CASSEAGAEQYF | TGTGCCAGCAGTGAAGCAGGGGCAGAGCAGTACTTC
14 | TRBJ2-1 | TRBD1 | TRBV7-9 | NA | CARFNRGQENEQFF | TGTGCCCGTTTTAACAGGGGGCAAGAGAATGAGCAGTTCTTC
16 | TRBJ2-3 | TRBD2 | TRBV19 | NA | CASSWTSGTGVGTQYF | TGTGCCAGTAGTTGGACTAGCGGAACCGGCGTAGGTACGCAGTATTTT
14 | TRBJ1-4 | NA | TRBV19 | NA | CASRPDRFNEKLFF | TGTGCCAGTAGACCCGACAGATTTAATGAAAAACTGTTTTTT
18 | TRBJ2-3 | NA | TRBV19 | NA | CASSTGLAGSSSTDTQYF | TGTGCCAGTAGTACGGGCCTAGCTGGCTCCTCCAGCACAGATACGCAGTATTTT
16 | TRBJ2-7 | TRBD2 | TRBV7-2 | few | CASSLRLAGVVYEQYF | TGTGCCAGCAGCTTACGACTAGCGGGAGTGGTCTACGAGCAGTACTTC
13 | TRBJ2-5 | NA | TRBV14 | NA | CASSQRVVETQYF | TGTGCCAGCAGCCAAAGAGTGGTAGAGACCCAGTACTTC
15 | TRBJ2-2 | TRBD1 | TRBV5-1 | NA | CASSRTGGVGGELFF | TGCGCCAGCAGCCGGACAGGGGGCGTGGGCGGGGAGCTGTTTTTT
12 | TRBJ2-7 | NA | TRBV6-5 | NA | CASSPSVYEQYF | TGTGCCAGCAGTCCTAGCGTCTACGAGCAGTACTTC
15 | TRBJ2-3 | TRBD2 | TRBV3-1/TRBV3-2 | once | CASSTGLGDTDTQYF | TGTGCCAGCAGCACGGGACTAGGGGACACAGATACGCAGTATTTT
16 | TRBJ2-7 | NA | TRBV30 | NA | CAWSVPPTRGGNEQYF | TGTGCCTGGAGTGTCCCACCCACGAGGGGCGGGAACGAGCAGTACTTC
12 | TRBJ1-1 | NA | TRBV6-5 | NA | CASKLGNTEAFF | TGTGCCAGCAAGCTTGGGAACACTGAAGCTTTCTTT
13 | TRBJ1-1 | TRBD1 | TRBV30 | NA | CAWRDQGGLKAFF | TGTGCCTGGAGAGACCAGGGGGGTTTGAAAGCTTTCTTT
15 | TRBJ2-6 | NA | TRBV5-1 | NA | CASSTQRSGANVLTF | TGCGCCAGCAGCACCCAGCGCTCTGGGGCCAACGTCCTGACTTTC
14 | TRBJ1-5 | NA | TRBV19 | once | CASTPWQGRQPQHF | TGTGCCAGTACCCCATGGCAGGGCAGGCAGCCCCAGCATTTT
15 | TRBJ2-3 | NA | TRBV11-2 | once | CASSSNALRADTQYF | TGTGCCAGCAGCTCTAACGCCCTGAGGGCAGATACGCAGTATTTT
13 | TRBJ2-7 | NA | TRBV4-3 | NA | CASSQDPRLDQYF | TGCGCCAGCAGCCAAGATCCCAGACTCGACCAGTACTTC
13 | TRBJ1-2 | NA | TRBV5-6 | NA | CASSPAEARGYTF | TGTGCCAGCAGCCCGGCGGAGGCTAGAGGCTACACCTTC
15 | TRBJ1-5 | NA | TRBV27 | NA | CASSRGGTENQPQHF | TGTGCCAGCAGTCGTGGAGGGACGGAGAATCAGCCCCAGCATTTT
15 | TRBJ2-1 | NA | TRBV10-1 | NA | CASSESTNGINEQFF | TGCGCCAGCAGTGAGTCGACAAACGGGATAAATGAGCAGTTCTTC
15 | TRBJ2-3 | TRBD2 | TRBV19 | NA | CASNFLAEGTDTQYF | TGTGCCAGTAATTTTCTAGCGGAGGGCACAGATACGCAGTATTTT
16 | TRBJ2-2 | TRBD1 | TRBV9 | NA | CASSAGGSLNTGELFF | TGTGCCAGCAGCGCAGGGGGTTCGCTGAACACCGGGGAGCTGTTTTTT
11 | TRBJ1-1 | TRBD1 | TRBV18 | NA | CASSQQGEAFF | TGTGCCAGCTCACAACAGGGGGAAGCTTTCTTT
15 | TRBJ2-1 | NA | TRBV28 | NA | CASSKIRAGGNEQFF | TGTGCCAGCAGTAAAATAAGAGCAGGGGGGAATGAGCAGTTCTTC
15 | TRBJ1-3 | NA | TRBV5-1 | NA | CASSLVASSGNTIYF | TGCGCCAGCAGCTTGGTAGCGAGCTCTGGAAACACCATATATTTT
13 | TRBJ2-3 | NA | TRBV10-2 | NA | CASSDPYTDTQYF | TGCGCCAGCAGTGATCCCTACACAGATACGCAGTATTTT
15 | TRBJ2-7 | TRBD2 | TRBV5-1 | NA | CASSRLSGASYEQYF | TGCGCCAGCAGCCGGCTGAGCGGGGCCTCCTACGAGCAGTACTTC
15 | TRBJ1-1 | TRBD1 | TRBV3-1/TRBV3-2 | NA | CASSQTDRVGTEAFF | TGTGCCAGCAGCCAGACGGACAGGGTAGGTACTGAAGCTTTCTTT
14 | TRBJ1-6 | NA | TRBV7-2 | NA | CASSSSTYNSPLHF | TGTGCCAGCAGCTCTAGCACATATAATTCACCCCTCCACTTT
14 | TRBJ1-1 | NA | TRBV7-8 | NA | CASSLARGNTEAFF | TGTGCCAGCAGCTTAGCTAGGGGAAACACTGAAGCTTTCTTT
17 | TRBJ1-3 | TRBD1 | TRBV9 | once | CASSVNHRGLAGNTIYF | TGTGCCAGCAGCGTAAATCACAGGGGGCTTGCTGGAAACACCATATATTTT
13 | TRBJ1-6 | NA | TRBV6-2/TRBV6-3 | NA | CASSSGLDSPLHF | TGTGCCAGCAGTTCCGGGTTAGATTCACCCCTCCACTTT
14 | TRBJ2-7 | TRBD1 | TRBV7-6 | NA | CASSGGTGGYEQYF | TGTGCCAGCAGCGGCGGGACAGGGGGCTACGAGCAGTACTTC
14 | TRBJ1-1 | TRBD1 | TRBV5-1 | few | CASRTDRGRTEAFF | TGCGCCAGCAGGACGGACAGGGGAAGGACTGAAGCTTTCTTT
14 | TRBJ1-4 | NA | TRBV5-1 | NA | CASSLRGGNEKLFF | TGCGCCAGCAGCTTGCGGGGGGGTAATGAAAAACTGTTTTTT
16 | TRBJ1-5 | TRBD1 | TRBV5-8 | few | CASRPFIGQGHQPQHF | TGTGCCAGCAGACCCTTCATTGGACAGGGCCATCAGCCCCAGCATTTT
15 | TRBJ1-3 | NA | TRBV5-4 | few | CASSLTGSSGNTIYF | TGTGCCAGCAGTCTTACAGGGAGCTCTGGAAACACCATATATTTT
14 | TRBJ2-6 | NA | TRBV19 | NA | CASRRSSGANVLTF | TGTGCCAGTAGAAGGAGCTCTGGGGCCAACGTCCTGACTTTC
16 | TRBJ2-3 | NA | TRBV5-1 | NA | CATRRPTSTSTDTQYF | TGCGCCACCCGAAGACCAACTAGTACCTCCACAGATACGCAGTATTTT
13 | TRBJ2-7 | NA | TRBV7-2 | once | CASSLGGVYEQYF | TGTGCCAGCAGCTTAGGGGGGGTGTACGAGCAGTACTTC
17 | TRBJ2-5 | NA | TRBV5-1 | NA | CASSPSVGGYHQETQYF | TGCGCCAGCAGCCCGTCGGTTGGGGGCTACCACCAAGAGACCCAGTACTTC
14 | TRBJ2-2 | NA | TRBV10-1 | NA | CASTGLRNTGELFF | TGCGCCAGCACCGGACTACGGAACACCGGGGAGCTGTTTTTT
14 | TRBJ2-4 | TRBD1 | TRBV24-1 | NA | CATSTGTGMDIQYF | TGTGCCACCAGCACCGGGACAGGGATGGACATTCAGTACTTC
14 | TRBJ2-3 | NA | TRBV10-1 | NA | CASSDPQGTDTQYF | TGCGCCAGCAGTGACCCCCAGGGCACAGATACGCAGTATTTT
15 | TRBJ2-3 | TRBD1 | TRBV5-5 | NA | CASSLGQGQWDTQYF | TGTGCCAGCAGCCTAGGACAGGGGCAGTGGGATACGCAGTATTTT
15 | TRBJ1-3 | NA | TRBV3-1/TRBV3-2 | NA | CASSRDSSSGNTIYF | TGTGCCAGCAGCCGAGACAGTTCCTCTGGAAACACCATATATTTT
15 | TRBJ1-2 | TRBD1 | TRBV28 | NA | CASSSTGGENYGYTF | TGTGCCAGCAGTTCGACAGGGGGCGAGAACTATGGCTATACCTTC
16 | TRBJ2-7 | TRBD2 | TRBV7-6 | NA | CASSSHGAGGPHEQYF | TGTGCCAGCAGCAGCCATGGAGCGGGGGGGCCTCACGAGCAGTACTTC
13 | TRBJ2-7 | TRBD2 | TRBV7-2 | NA | CASSLAGGNEQYF | TGTGCCAGCAGCCTAGCGGGGGGGAACGAGCAGTACTTC